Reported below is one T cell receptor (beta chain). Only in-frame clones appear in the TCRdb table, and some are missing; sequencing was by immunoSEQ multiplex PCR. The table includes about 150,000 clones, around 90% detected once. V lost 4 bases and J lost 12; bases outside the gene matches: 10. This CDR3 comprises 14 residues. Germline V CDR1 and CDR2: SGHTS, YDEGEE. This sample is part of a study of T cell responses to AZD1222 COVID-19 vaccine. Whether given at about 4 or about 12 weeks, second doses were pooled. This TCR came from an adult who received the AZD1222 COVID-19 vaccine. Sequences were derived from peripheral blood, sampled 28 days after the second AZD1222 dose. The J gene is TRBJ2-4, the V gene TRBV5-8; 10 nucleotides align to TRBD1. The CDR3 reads CASSPGQGVTPQYF. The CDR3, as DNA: TGTGCCAGCAGCCCCGGACAGGGGGTAACCCCTCAGTACTTC.